Below are 9 T cell receptor beta chains sequenced from a single sample in a study of beta chain features in type 1 diabetes. The isolated RNA, all of it, was reverse transcribed, so expressed TCRB transcripts were what got sequenced. Only in-frame clones appear in the TCRdb table, and some are missing; sequencing was by immunoSEQ multiplex PCR. The sample lists fewer than 650,000 clones, about a sixth occurring once. Sequencing input: naive CD4+ T cells from blood. These TCRs come from a man in his late teens or twenties in good health.

The table lists this clone with a few counts. The chain joins TRBV4-1 to TRBJ1-5; D is possibly TRBD1 (5 bases). CDR1 and CDR2 (germline): MGHRA, YSYEKL. This CDR3 comprises 16 residues. V lost 0 bases and J lost 7, with 16 bases in between. The CDR3 sequence: CASSQDGGTYGQPQHF. The CDR3 nucleotides are TGCGCCAGCAGCCAAGACGGGGGGACCTATGGGCAGCCCCAGCATTTT.

The chain links TRBV7-2 to TRBJ2-3, with 10 bases fitting TRBD2. Germline assignment: CDR1 SGHTA and CDR2 FQGNSA. CDR3 size: 14 residues. V lost 2 bases to trimming and J lost 7 bases; unmatched junction nucleotides: 3. For the CDR3, the DNA is TGTGCCAGCAGCTTACTAGCGGGAGCCCATACGCAGTATTTT. Protein product: CASSLLAGAHTQYF.

This chain connects TRBV6-6 to TRBJ2-5; 12 bases are shared with TRBD2. V gave up 7 bases and J gave up 5 bases; unmatched junction bases: 8. The CDR3 is 15 amino acids. CDR1 and CDR2 from the germline V gene are MNHNY and SVGAGI (reference sequence). CDR3 residues: CASKISLAGGETQYF. As DNA, the CDR3 is TGTGCCAGCAAAATTAGTCTAGCGGGGGGGGAGACCCAGTACTTC.

V usage is TRBV18 and J usage is TRBJ2-3, with 7 positions matching TRBD1. V lost 2 bases, J lost 2 bases, and 10 bases stayed unmatched. CDR3 length: 17 amino acids. Germline V CDR1 and CDR2: KGHSH, LQKENI. DNA for the CDR3: TGTGCCAGCTCACCATATTTGGCGGACAGGTCCACAGATACGCAGTATTTT. It translates to CASSPYLADRSTDTQYF. Full variable domain (outside the CDR3, taken from reference TRBV18 and TRBJ2-3): NAGVMQNPRHLVRRRGQEARLRCSPMKGHSHVYWYRQLPEEGLKFMVYLQKENIIDESGMPKERFSAEFPKEGPSILRIQQVVRGDSAAYFCASSPYLADRSTDTQYFGPGTRLTVL.

The chain joins TRBV7-9 to TRBJ1-2; 9 nucleotides agree with TRBD1. This CDR3 comprises 14 residues. The germline V gene encodes CDR1 SEHNR and CDR2 FQNEAQ (reference sequence). V gave up 4 bases and J gave up 4 bases; unmatched junction bases: 4. CDR3 loop: CASSSGQGTYGYTF. CDR3 DNA: TGTGCCAGCAGCTCGGGACAGGGTACCTATGGCTACACCTTC. Full variable domain (remainder filled in from reference TRBV7-9 and TRBJ1-2): DTGVSQNPRHKITKRGQNVTFRCDPISEHNRLYWYRQTLGQGPEFLTYFQNEAQLEKSRLLSDRFSAERPKGSFSTLEIQRTEQGDSAMYLCASSSGQGTYGYTFGSGTRLTVV.

The CDR3 nucleotides read TGTGCCAGCAGCTTGGCGCGGGGCCCTTTCGAGCAGTACTTC. This sequence encodes CASSLARGPFEQYF. The V call is TRBV7-9, the J call TRBJ2-7; D might be TRBD2 (6 bases). Looked up from germline, CDR1 is SEHNR and CDR2 is FQNEAQ (reference sequence). Deletions cut 3 bases from V and 6 bases from J, with 15 bases between. The length of the CDR3 is 14 residues.

This rearrangement joins TRBV25-1 to TRBJ2-7; 7 positions agree with TRBD1. The germline CDR1 and CDR2 sequences are MGHDK and SYGVNS. J gave up 0 bases and V 2 bases, and 7 bases lay outside the gene matches. The CDR3 loop spans 16 amino acids. The CDR3 is CASSELGGGLSYEQYF. CDR3 DNA sequence: TGTGCCAGCAGTGAACTAGGGGGCGGACTCTCCTACGAGCAGTACTTC.

This clone was seen only a few times. The rearrangement links TRBV7-2 to TRBJ2-3, with 8 bases identical to TRBD1. The ends lost 5 bases at V and 2 bases at J; junction bases unmatched: 9. The germline V gene has CDR1 SGHTA and CDR2 FQGNSA. The CDR3 is made up of 16 amino acids. The CDR3 DNA reads TGTGCCAGCAGCCCTACAGGGGGTTTGGCCACAGATACGCAGTATTTT. Its translation: CASSPTGGLATDTQYF.

V gene TRBV5-1 combines with J gene TRBJ2-1, with a possible D match to TRBD2 (6 bases). Trimming stripped 5 bases from V and 5 bases from J, with 17 bases between. The length of the CDR3 is 15 residues. The V gene's germline CDR1 is SGHRS and CDR2 YFSETQ. CDR3 DNA: TGCGCCAGCAGGCCCCCCGGACTACCAAACAATGAGCAGTTCTTC. It specifies CASRPPGLPNNEQFF.